This T cell receptor beta chain originates from a study of blood T cell repertoires in COVID-19. Germline values: CDR1 MGHRA, CDR2 YSYEKL. Trimming removed 0 bases from V and 1 base from J, with 22 bases in between. The CDR3 runs to 19 residues. Authors' analysis steps: Estimation of nucleated cell counts relied on the amplification of reference gene primers. Generated by immunoSEQ multiplex PCR, the TCRdb table keeps only in-frame clones and is missing some. From that table come the V and J calls and clone size; the DNA was used to work out D and trimming. Among roughly 260,000 clones listed, around 87% were seen once.

The sequence derives from a woman aged 45-65 years with acute or convalescent COVID-19. The chain employs TRBV4-1 and TRBJ2-7; TRBD2 is a possible D gene (6 bases). Sequencing used peripheral blood. The CDR3 loop reads CASSQEGLRGNTVSYEQYF. The CDR3 DNA is TGCGCCAGCAGCCAAGAGGGGTTACGGGGGAACACCGTATCCTACGAGCAGTACTTC.